The following is a TCR beta chain sequence with its context. Clones were sequenced by immunoSEQ multiplex PCR, and TCRdb holds only the in-frame ones, with some missing. The sample lists 55,000 to 70,000 clones; roughly 91% were seen once. The data derive from a study of T cell changes during pregnancy in multiple sclerosis. CDR3 length: 14 residues. Trimming took 3 bases from V and 1 from J, leaving 10 bases between them. Germline V gene sequence: CDR1 SGHNT, CDR2 YYREEE (reference sequence). The gene calls are TRBV5-4 and TRBJ1-2, with a tentative D call TRBD1 (5 bases). The input for sequencing was CD4+ T cells from peripheral blood mononuclear cells, taken after pregnancy. This TCR was sampled from a female donor with multiple sclerosis, enrolled in a pregnancy study. CDR3 DNA sequence: TGTGCCAGCAGCTCTGGACAAGTTAACTATGGCTACACCTTC. Translating gives CASSSGQVNYGYTF.